Below, 26 T cell receptor beta chains from the same sample are listed, as sequenced in a study of T-cell reconstitution after alpha-beta-depleted transplantation in children. Preparation of the TCRbeta library was carried out with unique molecular identifiers. MiXCR was run by TCRdb on the PCR reads, yielding one entry per CDR3 protein. Altogether about a million distinct CDR3 sequences are present, around 30% being singletons, with the ten largest covering roughly 30%. Sample: PBMCs, mostly from graft donor cells, taken 360 days after TCRalphabeta/CD19-depleted stem cell transplant. The receptors stem from a boy in the first two years of life who had a stem cell transplant for SCID, so the T cells may come from the graft donor.

This rearrangement joins TRBV20-1 to TRBJ2-2, with D possibly TRBD1 on 6 matching bases. CDR3 length: 14 amino acids. Between the trimmed V and J ends, which lost 6 bases and 6 bases, there was a span of 17 bases. Germline-derived CDR1 and CDR2 are DFQATT and SNEGSKA (reference sequence). CDR3 sequence reads: CSAQDRFIAGELFF. The DNA for the CDR3 is TGCAGTGCGCAAGACAGGTTTATCGCCGGGGAGCTGTTTTTT.

This chain uses TRBV20-1 with TRBJ2-7, with D possibly TRBD2 on 5 matching bases. Germline V gene data show CDR1 as DFQATT and CDR2 as SNEGSKA (reference sequence). This CDR3 contains 15 residues. Trimming took off 4 bases at V and 2 bases at J, with 18 bases between the two ends. CDR3 in DNA: TGCAGTGCTAAGGAATTAGCGAACAGTCCCTACGAGCAGTACTTC. This sequence encodes CSAKELANSPYEQYF.

This clonotype was observed a single time. The rearrangement joins TRBV11-2 to TRBJ2-1, with 9 bases aligning to TRBD2. Germline trimming cut 5 bases from V and 4 bases from J; bases unmatched to any gene: 15. CDR3 length equals 18 residues. Germline CDR1 SGHAT, CDR2 FQNNGV. CDR3 protein: CASSPPRGLAGGYNEQFF. The DNA for the CDR3 is TGTGCCAGCAGCCCCCCCCGGGGACTAGCTGGGGGATACAATGAGCAGTTCTTC.

This clonotype has only a few counts. The chain joins TRBV6-1 to TRBJ1-2; D gene uncertain. The CDR3 has 15 residues. Germline V gene data show CDR1 as MNHNS and CDR2 as SASEGT. V was shortened by 5 bases and J by 3 bases, with 16 bases between the two germline ends. The CDR3 nucleotides are TGTGCCAGCAGTCCCTGGGCACCCGGATACTATGGCTACACCTTC. Its translation: CASSPWAPGYYGYTF.

This clonotype has only one observation. This chain uses TRBV2 with TRBJ2-7; no reliable D call. The CDR3 length is 12 residues. Trimming cost V 7 bases and J 7 bases, with 14 bases left between them. Germline CDR1 and CDR2: SNHLY and FYNNEI. The CDR3 sequence is CASTRTHQEQYF. The CDR3 bases are TGTGCCAGCACTCGGACCCATCAAGAGCAGTACTTC.

V and J are TRBV9 and TRBJ2-7; TRBD1 matches 7 bases. The germline V gene encodes CDR1 SGDLS and CDR2 YYNGEE. CDR3 length: 14 residues. Trimming took 3 bases from V and 3 from J; bases not matched to a gene: 6. The CDR3 sequence is CASSGRDSLYEQYF. The CDR3 bases are TGTGCCAGCAGCGGAAGGGACAGTCTCTACGAGCAGTACTTC.

This chain connects TRBV7-2 to TRBJ1-2; D is ambiguous. Germline CDR1 is SGHTA and CDR2 is FQGNSA. V gave up 4 bases and J gave up 6 bases, with 15 bases separating them. This CDR3 has 14 residues. The CDR3 DNA reads TGTGCCAGCAGCTACTTAAGGGTTGGCGATGGCTACACCTTC. Translated, it gives CASSYLRVGDGYTF. Full variable domain (rest looked up from reference TRBV7-2 and TRBJ1-2): GAGVSQSPSNKVTEKGKDVELRCDPISGHTALYWYRQSLGQGLEFLIYFQGNSAPDKSGLPSDRFSAERTGGSVSTLTIQRTQQEDSAVYLCASSYLRVGDGYTFGSGTRLTVV.

The chain uses TRBV12-3 or TRBV12-4 and TRBJ2-7; 9 nucleotides line up with TRBD2. The CDR3 consists of 15 residues. V shed 3 bases and J 6 bases; nucleotides not matched to a gene: 9. The CDR3 nucleotides read TGTGCCAGCAGTTTTAGCGGGGGTAGGGTCGGCGAGCAGTACTTC. Amino acids: CASSFSGGRVGEQYF.

This chain joins TRBV29-1 and TRBJ2-3; 9 bases map to TRBD1. The CDR3 has 15 residues. V lost 3 bases and J lost 3; bases outside the gene matches: 7. Germline CDR1 and CDR2: SQVTM and ANQGSEA. The CDR3, as DNA: TGCAGCGTTGACGGGGGACAGGGAAGGACAGATACGCAGTATTTT. Translated, it gives CSVDGGQGRTDTQYF.

This clonotype was counted many times. The chain uses TRBV11-2 and TRBJ2-7, with 8 bases lining up with TRBD2. Germline V gives CDR1 SGHAT, CDR2 FQNNGV. This CDR3 region has 13 residues. With 8 bases clipped from V and 5 bases from J, the junction kept 8 bases outside the gene matches. The CDR3 coding sequence is TGTGCCAGCGAAGGAGCGGGGGTAGACGAGCAGTACTTC. Its protein is CASEGAGVDEQYF.

The genes are TRBV7-3 and TRBJ2-1; D might be TRBD2 (5 bases). CDR3 length equals 15 residues. In germline, CDR1 is SGHTA, CDR2 FQGTGA. Trimming pared 2 bases from V and 6 bases from J, leaving 14 bases between. The CDR3: CASSLEGTPLNEQFF. DNA for the CDR3: TGTGCCAGCAGCTTAGAGGGCACCCCGCTCAATGAGCAGTTCTTC.

The V and J genes are TRBV6-6 and TRBJ1-2, with D possibly matching TRBD1 (5 bases). Germline loops: CDR1 MNHNY, CDR2 SVGAGI (reference sequence). Trimming shortened V by 6 bases and J by 8 bases, and 13 bases separated the two germline ends. The CDR3 sequence is 12 residues long. CDR3 coding DNA: TGTGCCAGCAGAAGCCTCAGGGACGGCTACACCTTC. Translated, it gives CASRSLRDGYTF.

The chain carries TRBV29-1 and TRBJ2-5; 7 nucleotides align to TRBD1. CDR1 is SQVTM, CDR2 ANQGSEA, per germline. This CDR3 is 10 amino acids long. With 6 bases clipped from V and 9 bases from J, the junction kept 4 bases outside the gene matches. The CDR3 DNA is TGCAGCGTCGTCCAGGGGGCCCAGTACTTC. This translates into CSVVQGAQYF.

The sample holds a few counts of this clonotype. The V and J genes are TRBV10-3 and TRBJ1-1; the D gene is possibly TRBD1 (5 bases). The V end was cut by 9 bases, the J end by 8 bases, with 19 bases between. Germline CDR1 and CDR2: ENHRY and SYGVKD. The CDR3 has 13 amino acids. Written as DNA, the CDR3 is TGTGCCATTCAACCAGACAGACAACGAGAAGCTTTCTTT. Translation: CAIQPDRQREAFF.

In this sample, this clonotype turned up a few times. V usage is TRBV11-3 and J usage is TRBJ2-2; D call uncertain. The CDR3 totals 13 residues. With 3 bases removed from V and 7 bases from J, the gap between germline ends came to 9 bases. In germline, CDR1 is SGHNT, CDR2 YENEEA. The chain's CDR3 is CASSLDGNGELFF. The CDR3 region has the DNA TGTGCCAGCAGCTTGGACGGAAACGGGGAGCTGTTTTTT.

This clonotype was detected ten times or more. In DNA form, the CDR3 reads TGTGCCAGCAGCGTAGCGGCAGGGGGAGACCAAGAGACCCAGTACTTC. This codes for CASSVAAGGDQETQYF. The chain uses TRBV9 and TRBJ2-5; 7 positions agree with TRBD1. With V trimmed by 0 bases and J by 0 bases, 5 bases remained unmatched. CDR1 SGDLS and CDR2 YYNGEE come from the germline V gene. CDR3 length: 16 amino acids.

As to this clonotype: The junction and the germline gene differ at one end; a read error may be behind it. The chain has TRBV7-9 and TRBJ1-2; possible D gene TRBD1, 5 bases. CDR1 is SEHNR and CDR2 is FQNEAQ in the germline V gene (reference sequence). The CDR3 covers 11 residues. As DNA, the CDR3 is TGTGCCAGCAGCTCTCAGGGACCTCTCGCCTTC. The encoded protein is CASSSQGPLAF.

In this sample, this clonotype turned up a few times. The CDR3 protein is CASSLDRNLNTEAFF. CDR3 nucleotide sequence: TGCGCCAGCAGCTTGGATAGAAATTTGAACACTGAAGCTTTCTTT. This rearrangement joins TRBV5-1 to TRBJ1-1, with unresolved D. CDR1 and CDR2 (germline): SGHRS, YFSETQ. The CDR3 spans 15 residues. V was pared by 0 bases and J by 0 bases, with 9 bases between.

This clonotype has a handful of counts. J is TRBJ2-1 and V is TRBV5-1; D possibly corresponds to TRBD1 (6 bases). V gave up 4 bases and J gave up 6 bases, with 20 bases separating them. The CDR3 contains 16 residues. Germline V gene sequence: CDR1 SGHRS, CDR2 YFSETQ. The CDR3 here is CASSQWTVTKGNEQFF. In DNA, the CDR3 is TGCGCCAGCAGCCAATGGACAGTCACAAAGGGCAATGAGCAGTTCTTC.

The genes are TRBV11-2 and TRBJ2-1, with 10 nucleotides matching TRBD2. The V gene's germline CDR1 is SGHAT and CDR2 FQNNGV. The CDR3 runs to 15 residues. V shed 1 base and J 8 bases; nucleotides not matched to a gene: 5. The CDR3 nucleotides are TGTGCCAGCAGCTTAGCGGTCGGACTAGCGGATGAGCAGTTCTTC. Translation gives CASSLAVGLADEQFF.

This clonotype was counted a few times. V gene TRBV7-6 combines with J gene TRBJ2-7, with 11 nucleotides matching TRBD1. Germline loops: CDR1 SGHVS, CDR2 FNYEAQ. Germline trimming cut 5 bases from V and 3 bases from J; bases unmatched to any gene: 21. The CDR3 runs 20 residues. This chain's CDR3 is CASSINRGQGVGTKNYEQYF. The DNA for the CDR3 is TGTGCCAGCAGCATCAACAGGGGACAGGGGGTAGGTACAAAAAACTACGAGCAGTACTTC.

This clonotype was recorded a few times. The chain uses TRBV12-3 or TRBV12-4 and TRBJ2-6; 7 bases line up with TRBD1. The CDR3 is 16 amino acids. J lost 4 bases, V lost 6 bases, and 9 bases had no gene match. CDR3 bases: TGTGCCAGCAGCCGAAATCCCAGGGGGGGGGCCAACGTCCTGACTTTC. Amino acids: CASSRNPRGGANVLTF.

The J gene is TRBJ2-6, the V gene TRBV6-2 or TRBV6-3; D remains ambiguous. V was trimmed by 7 bases and J by 0 bases, leaving 13 bases between them. Germline V CDR1 and CDR2: MNHEY, SVGEGT. CDR3 length equals 16 residues. The CDR3 loop is CASNEVPTSGANVLTF. The CDR3 DNA is TGTGCCAGCAATGAGGTCCCTACCTCTGGGGCCAACGTCCTGACTTTC.

This clonotype was seen only a few times. The chain combines TRBV4-3 with TRBJ2-2, with D unclear. V shed 4 bases and J shed 1 base, with 13 bases lying between them. The CDR3 consists of 16 residues. Germline CDR1 is LGHNA and CDR2 is YSLEER. The DNA for the CDR3 is TGCGCCAGCAGCCGAGGCAGTGTTCAGAACACCGGGGAGCTGTTTTTT. It encodes CASSRGSVQNTGELFF.

The table lists this clonotype with a few counts. This chain joins TRBV7-8 and TRBJ2-7; D not certain. Germline CDR1 SGHVS, CDR2 FQNEAQ. Trimming took off 7 bases at V and 7 bases at J, with 17 bases between the two ends. The CDR3 loop spans 13 amino acids. CDR3 amino acids: CASTSHRSTEQYF. In nucleotides, the CDR3 is TGTGCCAGCACCTCCCATAGATCTACGGAGCAGTACTTC.

This clonotype occurred once. The rearrangement links TRBV3-1 to TRBJ2-3, with D maybe TRBD1 (6 bases). With 5 bases removed from V and 3 bases from J, the gap between germline ends came to 21 bases. The CDR3 is 17 residues long. The germline V gene has CDR1 LGHDT and CDR2 YNNKEL (reference sequence). For the CDR3, the DNA is TGTGCCAGCAGCTCCGGCCAGGGGATAACGCCGACAGATACGCAGTATTTT. Its translation: CASSSGQGITPTDTQYF.